These T cell receptor beta chains were read from a single sample in a study of cytomegalovirus exposure and HLA in healthy donors. Generated by immunoSEQ multiplex PCR, the TCRdb table keeps only in-frame clones and is missing some. The sample includes some 200,000 clones, 75% to 85% of them seen just once. Sequenced material: PBMCs. These receptors were taken from a boy aged 10-17 years in good health and CMV-seronegative. Each CDR3 is given with its conserved first and last residue. The order of the fields is D gene, J gene, V gene, clone size, CDR3 DNA, CDR3 protein. A D gene is named only where the DNA matches it firmly. Size is stated for part of the rows, as once, few or many counts, or as a class when the clone is expanded.

-	TRBJ1-2	TRBV11-3	few	TGTGCCAGCAGCTTAGATCCCGCAGGGTTCAATGGCTACACCTTC	CASSLDPAGFNGYTF
TRBD1	TRBJ1-2	TRBV10-3	-	TGTGTCATCAGCGGTGGGACAGGACGTAACTATGGCTACACCTTC	CVISGGTGRNYGYTF
TRBD1	TRBJ1-2	TRBV27	-	TGTGCCAGCAGTTTTGCAGGGGGCAACTATGGCTACACCTTC	CASSFAGGNYGYTF
-	TRBJ1-1	TRBV7-9	-	TGTGCCAGCAGCTTAGCAGGGGGTGAAGCTTTCTTT	CASSLAGGEAFF
TRBD1	TRBJ2-1	TRBV5-1	-	TGCGCCAGCAGCTCCGGGACAGGGGGACGAGAGCAGTTCTTC	CASSSGTGGREQFF
-	TRBJ1-2	TRBV7-9	-	TGTGCCAGCAGCTCTAACCAGAGGGGCTACACCTTC	CASSSNQRGYTF
-	TRBJ2-7	TRBV2	once	TGTGCCAGCAGTGAGAATCTACCCGGGGAGTACTTC	CASSENLPGEYF
TRBD1	TRBJ2-7	TRBV6-1	-	TGTGCCAGCAGTGACCTCACAGGGGGCGCTTACGAGCAGTACTTC	CASSDLTGGAYEQYF
TRBD1	TRBJ1-1	TRBV19	-	TGTGCCAGTAGTATTCCGGGACAGGGAGTCACTGAAGCTTTCTTT	CASSIPGQGVTEAFF
-	TRBJ1-4	TRBV7-9	few	TGTGCCAGCACCGGCGGTGTTGAAAAACTGTTTTTT	CASTGGVEKLFF
TRBD1	TRBJ2-7	TRBV27	-	TGTGCCAGCCGCCCCGGGGGGACAGGGTCCCACGAGCAGTACTTC	CASRPGGTGSHEQYF
-	TRBJ1-2	TRBV19	-	TGTGCCAGTAGTATAGGGCAGGGTGGTGGCTACACCTTC	CASSIGQGGGYTF
TRBD2	TRBJ2-7	TRBV15	once	TGTGCCACCAGCAGGCCCGGGACTAGCGGGACTACCTACGAGCAGTACTTC	CATSRPGTSGTTYEQYF
-	TRBJ2-7	TRBV9	-	TGTGCCAGCAGCGTAGCTCAGGGTTACTACGAGCAGTACTTC	CASSVAQGYYEQYF
-	TRBJ2-7	TRBV6-6	-	TGTGCCAGCAACCTAGGGGGGGAAACCTACGAGCAGTACTTC	CASNLGGETYEQYF
-	TRBJ2-7	TRBV6-1	few	TGTGCCAGCACTCCAGGGCCAAGCTCCTACGAGCAGTACTTC	CASTPGPSSYEQYF
-	TRBJ2-7	TRBV2	few	TGTGCCAGCAGCCTGGACAGCTACGAGCAGTACTTC	CASSLDSYEQYF
-	TRBJ1-2	TRBV21-1	-	TGTGCCAGCAGCAACGCAGGGGATTTAAGGGGCTACACCTTC	CASSNAGDLRGYTF
TRBD1	TRBJ2-3	TRBV13	-	TGTGCCAGCAGCACGGGACAGACAGATACGCAGTATTTT	CASSTGQTDTQYF
TRBD2	TRBJ2-3	TRBV30	-	TGTGCCTGGAGTGTTGAAAGCGGGGCACAAGATACGCAGTATTTT	CAWSVESGAQDTQYF
-	TRBJ1-6	TRBV7-9	-	TGTGCCAGCAGCTTCTCTAATTCACCCCTCCACTTT	CASSFSNSPLHF
-	TRBJ1-5	TRBV19	few	TGTGCCAGTAGTATAGATGGAGATGCGGGTGCGAGCAATCAGCCCCAGCATTTT	CASSIDGDAGASNQPQHF
-	TRBJ1-2	TRBV4-3	-	TGCGCCAGCAGCCAGGCCCCCGAGGGTGGCTACACCTTC	CASSQAPEGGYTF
TRBD1	TRBJ1-2	TRBV6-5	-	TGTGCCAGCAGTTCTACAGGGGCCCTCGACACCTTC	CASSSTGALDTF
-	TRBJ1-2	TRBV6-1	-	TGTGCCAGCAGTGAAGCTAGGACGGGGTATGGCTACACCTTC	CASSEARTGYGYTF
-	TRBJ1-2	TRBV5-1	-	TGCGCCAGCAGGTACAGGGCGGAACCTAACTATGGCTACACCTTC	CASRYRAEPNYGYTF
-	TRBJ2-1	TRBV5-1	-	TGCGCCAGCAGCGGACTCACCTCCTACAATGAGCAGTTCTTC	CASSGLTSYNEQFF
TRBD2	TRBJ2-3	TRBV15	-	TGTGCCACCAGCAGAGGAGGACTAGCGGGCACAGATACGCAGTATTTT	CATSRGGLAGTDTQYF
TRBD1	TRBJ2-7	TRBV7-8	-	TGTGCCAGCAGCGTCGACTGGACAGGGATGCGTGAGCAGTACTTC	CASSVDWTGMREQYF
-	TRBJ2-3	TRBV6-1	-	TGTGCCAGCAGGGAAACAGTGGGGGGGCCCCGGGGGGATACGCAGTATTTT	CASRETVGGPRGDTQYF
TRBD2	TRBJ2-3	TRBV5-4	-	TGTGCCAGCAGCTTGACGGGAGGAATTACAGATACGCAGTATTTT	CASSLTGGITDTQYF
TRBD1	TRBJ2-1	TRBV9	-	TGTGCCAGCAGCGTAGGGGGGACAGGGGGCCGGGAGCAGTTCTTC	CASSVGGTGGREQFF
-	TRBJ1-2	TRBV4-1	-	TGCGCCAGCAGCCAGGAGGGCAGGTATGGCTACACCTTC	CASSQEGRYGYTF
TRBD1	TRBJ1-5	TRBV9	-	TGTGCCAGCAGCTCGTCGGACAGGGTCAATCAGCCCCAGCATTTT	CASSSSDRVNQPQHF
-	TRBJ2-3	TRBV2	-	TGTGCCAGCAATGGTCAGTTAAGTTCCCCCACAGATACGCAGTATTTT	CASNGQLSSPTDTQYF
TRBD2	TRBJ2-1	TRBV6-6	-	TGTGCCAGCAGCGTAGCGGGAGGTGCCTACAATGAGCAGTTCTTC	CASSVAGGAYNEQFF
-	TRBJ2-1	TRBV6-6	-	TGTGCCAGCAGGGGCGTGGAGGTCTACAATGAGCAGTTCTTC	CASRGVEVYNEQFF
TRBD1	TRBJ1-1	TRBV9	once	TGTGCCAGCAGCGTATCTTCACAGGGGGCCCCCGCTTTCTTT	CASSVSSQGAPAFF
TRBD2	TRBJ2-7	TRBV30	-	TGTGCCCGGGCGACTAGCGGCGAGCAGTACTTC	CARATSGEQYF
TRBD2	TRBJ2-1	TRBV7-3	-	TGTGCCAGCAGCTTAACTAGCGGGAGATACAATGAGCAGTTCTTC	CASSLTSGRYNEQFF
TRBD1	TRBJ1-2	TRBV5-1	-	TGCGCCAGCAGCGAGACAGGGGAAGGAGGCTACACCTTC	CASSETGEGGYTF
TRBD2	TRBJ2-7	TRBV30	-	TGTGCCTGGAGTCGACTAGCGGGAGTCTCCGAGCAGTACTTC	CAWSRLAGVSEQYF
TRBD1	TRBJ1-2	TRBV11-2	few	TGTGCCAGCAGCCCGGGACAGGGGAACTATGGCTACACCTTC	CASSPGQGNYGYTF
TRBD1	TRBJ1-1	TRBV5-4	few	TGTGCCAGCAGCTCAACAGGGGGCCTGAACACTGAAGCTTTCTTT	CASSSTGGLNTEAFF
TRBD1	TRBJ2-3	TRBV30	-	TGTGCCTGGAGTGGAGGGGGCGGAGGGCAGTATTTT	CAWSGGGGGQYF
TRBD2	TRBJ2-1	TRBV9	-	TGTGCCAGCAGCGTAGGGACTAGCGGGGGGCGATTTTCCTACAATGAGCAGTTCTTC	CASSVGTSGGRFSYNEQFF
-	TRBJ1-2	TRBV4-1	-	TGCGCCAGCAGCCCAGACGTGGACTTATGGGGCTACACCTTC	CASSPDVDLWGYTF
-	TRBJ2-7	TRBV30	-	TGTGCCTGGAGTGTATACCAGGCCTACGAGCAGTACTTC	CAWSVYQAYEQYF
TRBD2	TRBJ2-3	TRBV4-3	-	TGCGCCAGCAGCCTCGGTCTAGCGGGCACAGATACGCAGTATTTT	CASSLGLAGTDTQYF
TRBD2	TRBJ2-3	TRBV5-1	-	TGCGCCAGCGGCCCGACTAGCTCAGATACGCAGTATTTT	CASGPTSSDTQYF
TRBD1	TRBJ2-1	TRBV7-8	-	TGTGCCAGCAGCTACGGACAGGTCTTGGATGAGCAGTTCTTC	CASSYGQVLDEQFF
-	TRBJ2-1	TRBV30	-	TGTGCCTGGAGGCCCTATTTGGATGAGCAGTTCTTC	CAWRPYLDEQFF
-	TRBJ2-7	TRBV27	-	TGTGCCAGCAGCCTCGGGGGAAACGAGCAGTACTTC	CASSLGGNEQYF
TRBD2	TRBJ2-7	TRBV9	-	TGTGCCAGCAGCCTATCCGTCCGGGAGGGCGAGCAGTACTTC	CASSLSVREGEQYF